These T cell receptor beta chains were read from a single sample in a study of metastatic and nonmetastatic thyroid tumors. TCRdb re-called clones via MiXCR from the PCR reads. The sample holds 9,500 to 15,000 clones, 20% to 25% seen once. Sequenced: adjacent normal tissue. All receptors derive from a female donor with papillary thyroid cancer or a benign thyroid nodule (not recorded which). Some clones in this sample may be carry-over from other donors' samples. The CDR3 runs from the conserved cysteine through the conserved F or W. The order of the fields is J gene, clone size, V gene, D gene, CDR3 protein, CDR3 DNA. The D gene is left open where the match is weak. Expanded clones are given a class, and other clones once, few, many or no size at all.

>TRBJ1-6|medium-sized|TRBV19|TRBD1
CASEGTGEFAPLHF
TGTGCCAGTGAAGGGACAGGGGAGTTCGCACCCCTCCACTTT
>TRBJ2-3|few|TRBV12-3/TRBV12-4|TRBD2
CASSRSGGKDTQYF
TGTGCCAGCAGTAGAAGCGGGGGGAAAGATACGCAGTATTTT
>TRBJ2-7|.|TRBV12-3/TRBV12-4|TRBD1
CASRRGTGAYEQYF
TGTGCCAGCCGTCGCGGCACAGGGGCCTACGAGCAGTACTTC
>TRBJ1-1|.|TRBV7-9|.
CASTTATSFPEAFF
TGTGCCAGCACCACCGCGACATCCTTTCCGGAAGCTTTCTTT
>TRBJ2-5|few|TRBV5-4|.
CASSLGDYQETQYF
TGTGCCAGCAGCTTGGGTGATTACCAAGAGACCCAGTACTTC
>TRBJ1-1|.|TRBV11-2|.
CASISATSESPYEAFF
TGTGCCAGCATCTCCGCAACCTCTGAGAGTCCCTATGAAGCTTTCTTT
>TRBJ2-7|.|TRBV6-6|TRBD1
CASSYYSGGKNEQYF
TGTGCCAGCAGTTACTATTCAGGGGGCAAGAACGAGCAGTACTTC
>TRBJ2-3|many|TRBV20-1|.
CSALNPTTDTQYF
TGCAGTGCTCTTAACCCCACCACAGATACGCAGTATTTT
>TRBJ2-7|many|TRBV9|.
CASSVAHRGGRPIYEQYF
TGTGCCAGCAGCGTAGCCCACAGGGGGGGAAGGCCCATCTACGAGCAGTACTTC
>TRBJ2-7|once|TRBV7-8|TRBD2
CASSLSSGTAYEQYF
TGTGCCAGCAGCTTAAGTAGCGGGACGGCCTACGAGCAGTACTTC
>TRBJ2-1|.|TRBV6-1|.
CASRGDPGGNEQFF
TGTGCCAGCCGCGGGGACCCTGGCGGCAATGAGCAGTTCTTC
>TRBJ1-1|many|TRBV4-3|TRBD1
CASRQGRGTEAFF
TGCGCCAGCAGACAGGGGAGGGGGACTGAAGCTTTCTTT
>TRBJ1-1|.|TRBV20-1|.
CSATARAGWRTEAFF
TGCAGTGCTACTGCGAGGGCTGGTTGGAGGACTGAAGCTTTCTTT
>TRBJ1-4|many|TRBV7-2|.
CASSLSLGRGEKLFF
TGTGCCAGCAGCCTATCCTTGGGTAGGGGGGAAAAACTGTTTTTT
>TRBJ2-7|.|TRBV12-3/TRBV12-4|.
CASSRGGVDEQYF
TGTGCCAGCAGTCGTGGCGGGGTCGACGAGCAGTACTTC
>TRBJ1-2|medium-sized|TRBV5-1|TRBD1
CASSFDRDGYTF
TGCGCCAGCAGCTTCGACAGGGATGGCTACACCTTC
>TRBJ2-7|.|TRBV2|.
CASKISQNYEQYF
TGTGCCAGCAAAATATCCCAGAATTACGAGCAGTACTTC
>TRBJ2-1|.|TRBV5-1|.
CASSLGTSWERNYQFF
TGCGCCAGCAGCTTGGGAACTAGCTGGGAGCGGAATTATCAGTTCTTC
>TRBJ2-2|.|TRBV5-1|.
CASSPVTESGELFF
TGCGCCAGCAGCCCGGTAACTGAGTCCGGGGAGCTGTTTTTT
>TRBJ2-7|.|TRBV6-1|TRBD2
CASTQGAGGLNAYEQYF
TGTGCCAGCACCCAAGGGGCGGGGGGGCTGAACGCCTACGAGCAGTACTTC
>TRBJ2-1|many|TRBV9|.
CASSVVGMDNEQFF
TGTGCCAGCAGCGTTGTAGGGATGGACAATGAGCAGTTCTTC
>TRBJ2-7|.|TRBV12-5|TRBD1
CASGLVGRDRAALVSYEQYF
TGTGCTAGTGGTTTGGTAGGCCGGGACAGGGCCGCCCTCGTTTCCTACGAGCAGTACTTC
>TRBJ2-7|many|TRBV5-1|TRBD1
CASSSGQGHYYEQYF
TGCGCCAGCAGCTCGGGACAGGGCCATTACTACGAGCAGTACTTC
>TRBJ2-7|many|TRBV2|.
CASTTSRQIYSYEQYF
TGTGCCAGCACGACGAGTCGACAGATATACTCCTACGAGCAGTACTTC
>TRBJ2-2|few|TRBV20-1|TRBD1
CSASPGPGQGFTGELFF
TGCAGTGCTAGCCCTGGCCCAGGACAGGGGTTCACCGGGGAGCTGTTTTTT